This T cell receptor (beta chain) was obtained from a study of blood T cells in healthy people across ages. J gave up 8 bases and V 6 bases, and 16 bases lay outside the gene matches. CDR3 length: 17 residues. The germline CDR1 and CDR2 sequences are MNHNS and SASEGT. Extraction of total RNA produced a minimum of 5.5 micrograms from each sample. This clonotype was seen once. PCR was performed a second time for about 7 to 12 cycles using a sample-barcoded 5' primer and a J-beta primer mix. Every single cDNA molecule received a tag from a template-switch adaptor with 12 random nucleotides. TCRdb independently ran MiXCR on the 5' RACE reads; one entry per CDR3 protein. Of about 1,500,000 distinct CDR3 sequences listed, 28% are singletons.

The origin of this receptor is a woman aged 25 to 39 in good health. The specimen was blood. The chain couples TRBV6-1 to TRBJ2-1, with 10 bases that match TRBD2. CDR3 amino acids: CASSLQTPGLAIDEQFF. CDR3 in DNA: TGTGCCAGCAGCCTTCAAACTCCGGGACTAGCGATCGATGAGCAGTTCTTC.